This entry describes one T cell receptor beta chain. Its antigen is undetermined. Only one base separates this from a far larger clonotype, so it likely reflects a read error. The same CDR3 can be traced to other DNA sequences in this sample. The entirety of the isolated RNA underwent reverse transcription, so expressed TCRB transcripts were sequenced. Sequencing was performed with immunoSEQ multiplex PCR; in TCRdb, only in-frame clones are kept and a portion is missing. Of about 220,000 clones in the sample, roughly 11% were seen once. The sample originates from a study of beta chain features in type 1 diabetes. Germline CDR1 is KGHSH and CDR2 is LQKENI. V was trimmed by 6 bases and J by 3 bases, leaving 14 bases between them. This CDR3 has 14 amino acids. Study results and limitations: Among type 1 diabetes patients, VDJ junctions had fewer insertions and more deletions. For TCRB rearrangement, an influence of HLA type remained unresolved here.

The sequence was obtained from a man aged 18 to 30 in good health. Sequencing was performed on central memory CD4+ T cells from blood. The chain recombines TRBV18 with TRBJ1-2; maybe TRBD1 (5 bases). CDR3 residues: CASSPGGTYYGYTF. The CDR3 DNA follows: TGTGCCAGCTCTCCTGGGGGGACTTACTATGGCTACACCTTC.